This T cell receptor beta chain came from a study of T cells in Graves' hyperthyroidism and ophthalmopathy. Turning to the study itself: Peripheral blood was taken when the disease was first diagnosed, before any treatment began.

The CDR3 contains 14 residues. V lost 4 bases, J lost 4 bases, and 2 bases stayed unmatched. The germline V gene has CDR1 SEHNR and CDR2 FQNEAQ (reference sequence). TCR beta CDR3 regions were amplified from RNA. Carried out on the TCR CDR3, a first-round RT-PCR used the HTBI primer set. MiXCR was run by TCRdb on the multiplex PCR reads, yielding one entry per CDR3 protein. The sample lists about 340,000 distinct CDR3 sequences, around 23% occurring once. This clonotype was observed at least ten times. Uncontrolled infection, other autoimmune disease, pregnancy or lactation led to exclusion. The sample was blood. The receptor's source is a woman in her forties or fifties with Graves' hyperthyroidism. V gene TRBV7-9 combines with J gene TRBJ2-7; 12 bases are shared with TRBD2. The CDR3 DNA sequence: TGTGCCAGCAGCTCCCTAGCGGGGGGGTACGAGCAGTACTTC. Encoded protein: CASSSLAGGYEQYF.